These 24 T cell receptor beta chains share one sample of origin, sequenced in a study of cytomegalovirus exposure and HLA in healthy donors. The PCR contained 60 Vbeta and 13 Jbeta primers. The protocol was immunoSEQ multiplex PCR, while the TCRdb copy is restricted to in-frame clones and leaves out a portion. The sample data list 100,000 to 150,000 clones. Sequencing was carried out using PBMCs. The receptors were gathered from a man under 40 in good health and CMV-seronegative.

The chain uses TRBV5-4 and TRBJ2-1; 8 nucleotides match TRBD2. J lost 8 bases, V lost 1 base, and 8 bases had no gene match. The V gene's germline CDR1 is SGHNT and CDR2 YYREEE (reference sequence). The CDR3 contains 15 residues. As DNA, the CDR3 is TGTGCCAGCAGCTTGAGCGGGAGTGTTTTGGATGAGCAGTTCTTC. Translation: CASSLSGSVLDEQFF.

The rearrangement uses TRBV5-1 and TRBJ2-1; D may be TRBD1 (6 bases). Germline V gene data show CDR1 as SGHRS and CDR2 as YFSETQ. CDR3 size: 18 residues. V shed 1 base and J shed 6 bases, with 23 bases lying between them. The CDR3, as DNA: TGCGCCAGCAGCTTGCCCCGTAGACAGGCCTCGACCCCCAATGAGCAGTTCTTC. This translates into CASSLPRRQASTPNEQFF.

The chain carries TRBV25-1 and TRBJ1-2; 9 nucleotides agree with TRBD1. The CDR3 extends over 15 amino acids. V was clipped by 5 bases and J by 3 bases; unmatched bases: 7. CDR1 and CDR2 from the germline V gene are MGHDK and SYGVNS. The CDR3 nucleotides are TGTGCCAGCAGTCCCGGGACAGGGTGGGACTATGGCTACACCTTC. It is translated as CASSPGTGWDYGYTF.

The V call is TRBV5-1, the J call TRBJ2-7; 9 bases match TRBD2. The junction had 15 bases not matched to a gene; V was cut back by 3 bases and J by 2 bases. The CDR3 totals 18 residues. CDR1 and CDR2 (germline): SGHRS, YFSETQ. CDR3 residues: CASSSGLAGEGVPYEQYF. In DNA form, the CDR3 reads TGCGCCAGCAGCTCGGGACTAGCCGGAGAGGGAGTCCCCTACGAGCAGTACTTC. Supplemented by reference TRBV5-1 and TRBJ2-7, the full variable domain reads KAGVTQTPRYLIKTRGQQVTLSCSPISGHRSVSWYQQTPGQGLQFLFEYFSETQRNKGNFPGRFSGRQFSNSRSEMNVSTLELGDSALYLCASSSGLAGEGVPYEQYFGPGTRLTVT.

The chain links TRBV10-3 to TRBJ2-5, with D perhaps TRBD1 (5 bases). CDR3 length: 15 residues. The ends were cut back, 6 bases at V and 5 bases at J, with 19 bases in the middle. Germline CDR1 is ENHRY and CDR2 is SYGVKD. The CDR3, as DNA: TGTGCCATCAGCGCCCAGGACGGACACGGGGAGACCCAGTACTTC. Its protein product is CAISAQDGHGETQYF.

The CDR3 nucleotides read TGTGCCAGCAGCTTAAGGCGGGAGGGGTACGAGCAGTACTTC. Encoded protein: CASSLRREGYEQYF. The chain is built from TRBV7-3 and TRBJ2-7, with 9 nucleotides matching TRBD2. After removal of 1 base from V and 4 bases from J, the junction contained 2 bases not matched to a gene. CDR1 and CDR2 (germline): SGHTA, FQGTGA. This CDR3 spans 14 amino acids. Full variable domain (outside the CDR3, taken from reference TRBV7-3 and TRBJ2-7): GAGVSQTPSNKVTEKGKYVELRCDPISGHTALYWYRQSLGQGPEFLIYFQGTGAADDSGLPNDRFFAVRPEGSVSTLKIQRTERGDSAVYLCASSLRREGYEQYFGPGTRLTVT.

The genes are TRBV10-1 and TRBJ1-5; D remains ambiguous. From germline, CDR1 is WNHNN and CDR2 SYGVQD (reference sequence). Trimming pared 2 bases from V and 11 bases from J, leaving 13 bases between. This CDR3 is built from 13 residues. CDR3 in DNA: TGCGCCAGCAGTGAGAGAGGGCCCGGGGCCCAGCATTTT. It is translated as CASSERGPGAQHF.

The rearrangement uses TRBV5-1 and TRBJ1-2; possible D gene TRBD1, 5 bases. This CDR3 spans 13 amino acids. Trimming removed 0 bases at V and 5 bases at J, with 8 bases between. Germline V gene sequence: CDR1 SGHRS, CDR2 YFSETQ. CDR3 residues: CASSLEPGYGYTF. In DNA form, the CDR3 reads TGCGCCAGCAGCTTGGAGCCAGGGTATGGCTACACCTTC.

J is TRBJ1-5 and V is TRBV28; D not resolved. Germline CDR1 reads MDHEN; CDR2 reads SYDVKM. The CDR3 extends over 15 amino acids. V was cut by 4 bases and J by 2 bases, with 12 bases left in between. This CDR3 is CASSSDYEGNQPQHF. The CDR3 DNA is TGTGCCAGCAGTTCGGACTATGAGGGCAATCAGCCCCAGCATTTT.

Concerning this clone itself: This sample also contains other DNA sequences that code for the same CDR3. The chain combines TRBV6-1 with TRBJ2-5; 10 nucleotides align to TRBD2. The CDR3 loop spans 15 amino acids. Unmatched junction bases numbered 6, after V lost 3 bases and J lost 5 bases. Germline V CDR1 and CDR2: MNHNS, SASEGT. Here the CDR3 reads CASSEASGSSETQYF. The CDR3 DNA reads as TGTGCCAGCAGTGAGGCTAGCGGGAGCTCGGAGACCCAGTACTTC.

The CDR3 DNA sequence: TGCGCCAGCAGATCTCGACTAGCGGCTGAGCAGTTCTTC. Protein: CASRSRLAAEQFF. This chain joins TRBV5-1 and TRBJ2-1; 9 nucleotides agree with TRBD2. Trimming took 5 bases from V and 9 from J; bases not matched to a gene: 6. The CDR3 sequence is 13 residues long. Per the germline V gene, CDR1 is SGHRS and CDR2 is YFSETQ. Full variable domain (missing parts from reference TRBV5-1 and TRBJ2-1): KAGVTQTPRYLIKTRGQQVTLSCSPISGHRSVSWYQQTPGQGLQFLFEYFSETQRNKGNFPGRFSGRQFSNSRSEMNVSTLELGDSALYLCASRSRLAAEQFFGPGTRLTVL.

The rearrangement links TRBV6-4 to TRBJ1-1; D may be TRBD1 (5 bases). CDR3 length equals 13 residues. V lost 4 bases and J 5 bases, leaving 11 bases between the germline ends. The V gene's germline CDR1 is MRHNA and CDR2 SNTAGT. CDR3 sequence reads: CASSAGEGTEAFF. DNA for the CDR3: TGTGCCAGCAGTGCGGGGGAGGGGACTGAAGCTTTCTTT.

Note on this clone: The germline gene is not matched at one end of the junction; a read error may be the cause. The chain couples TRBV29-1 to TRBJ2-7; TRBD2 matches 10 bases. Germline assignment: CDR1 SQVTM and CDR2 ANQGSEA. CDR3 length: 14 residues. Here the CDR3 reads CSVEGLAETYEQYF. CDR3 nucleotide sequence: TGCAGCGTGGAAGGACTAGCGGAGACCTACGAGCAGTACTTC.

V and J are TRBV4-1 and TRBJ2-2; 9 bases align to TRBD1. This CDR3 contains 16 residues. The V gene end was trimmed by 5 bases and the J gene end by 4 bases; junction bases not matched to a gene: 8. Germline CDR1 reads MGHRA; CDR2 reads YSYEKL. The CDR3 DNA reads as TGCGCCAGCAGCACGCGGACAGGGGCAGGCACCGGGGAGCTGTTTTTT. As protein: CASSTRTGAGTGELFF.

This rearrangement joins TRBV7-9 to TRBJ1-2; TRBD1 matches 9 bases. The CDR3 consists of 16 residues. Germline V gene sequence: CDR1 SEHNR, CDR2 FQNEAQ (reference sequence). V shed 1 base and J 8 bases; nucleotides not matched to a gene: 11. The DNA for the CDR3 is TGTGCCAGCAGCTTAGATATTACAGGGGGCGCGGTGGGCTACACCTTC. Translation: CASSLDITGGAVGYTF.

CDR3 in DNA: TGTGCCAGCAGCTTAGTGACTAATTATACGCAGTATTTT. It is translated as CASSLVTNYTQYF. This rearrangement joins TRBV11-2 to TRBJ2-3, with a possible D match to TRBD2 (5 bases). The CDR3 runs to 13 residues. V lost 1 base to trimming and J lost 7 bases, with 9 bases between them. Germline lookup yields CDR1 SGHAT and CDR2 FQNNGV. Drawing the rest from reference TRBV11-2 and TRBJ2-3, the complete variable domain is EAGVAQSPRYKIIEKRQSVAFWCNPISGHATLYWYQQILGQGPKLLIQFQNNGVVDDSQLPKDRFSAERLKGVDSTLKIQPAKLEDSAVYLCASSLVTNYTQYFGPGTRLTVL.

V is TRBV19 and J is TRBJ1-1; TRBD1 agrees at 8 bases. CDR3 size: 13 residues. In germline, CDR1 is LNHDA, CDR2 SQIVND (reference sequence). V shed 5 bases, J shed 6 bases, and the junction held 5 bases outside the gene matches. CDR3 sequence reads: CASSQDRVAEAFF. The CDR3, as DNA: TGTGCCAGTAGTCAGGACAGGGTCGCTGAAGCTTTCTTT.

V and J are TRBV11-2 and TRBJ2-1; 8 bases fit TRBD1. The CDR3 has 14 residues. Looked up from germline, CDR1 is SGHAT and CDR2 is FQNNGV. V lost 5 bases to trimming and J lost 6 bases; unmatched junction nucleotides: 6. The CDR3 region has the DNA TGTGCCAGCAGCCGACAGGGGTTCAGCAATGAGCAGTTCTTC. It specifies CASSRQGFSNEQFF.

This chain uses TRBV7-2 with TRBJ2-5; 7 positions agree with TRBD1. The CDR3 runs to 14 residues. Trimming cost V 5 bases and J 2 bases; bases outside gene matches: 5. Germline V gene sequence: CDR1 SGHTA, CDR2 FQGNSA. CDR3 sequence: CASSPRTGQETQYF. The CDR3 DNA is TGTGCCAGCAGCCCCAGGACAGGTCAAGAGACCCAGTACTTC.

The chain couples TRBV2 to TRBJ1-1; D not resolved. There are 12 residues in the CDR3. CDR1 is SNHLY, CDR2 FYNNEI, per germline. Between the trimmed V and J ends, which lost 7 bases and 7 bases, there was a span of 13 bases. The CDR3 loop is CASITNRGEAFF. As DNA, the CDR3 is TGTGCCAGCATTACCAACCGAGGTGAAGCTTTCTTT. Full variable domain (outside the CDR3, taken from reference TRBV2 and TRBJ1-1): EPEVTQTPSHQVTQMGQEVILRCVPISNHLYFYWYRQILGQKVEFLVSFYNNEISEKSEIFDDQFSVERPDGSNFTLKIRSTKLEDSAMYFCASITNRGEAFFGQGTRLTVV.

CDR3 nucleotide sequence: TGTGCCAGCAGCCTGGGGGGGGCAAGCTACGAGCAGTACTTC. Amino acids: CASSLGGASYEQYF. The rearrangement uses TRBV7-3 and TRBJ2-7, with TRBD2 as a possible D gene (7 bases). The CDR3 is 14 amino acids. V lost 5 bases to trimming and J lost 3 bases, with 14 bases between them. Germline CDR1 reads SGHTA; CDR2 reads FQGTGA. The variable domain in full, completed from reference TRBV7-3 and TRBJ2-7, reads GAGVSQTPSNKVTEKGKYVELRCDPISGHTALYWYRQSLGQGPEFLIYFQGTGAADDSGLPNDRFFAVRPEGSVSTLKIQRTERGDSAVYLCASSLGGASYEQYFGPGTRLTVT.

The chain combines TRBV30 with TRBJ2-5, with D perhaps matching TRBD2 (5 bases). Germline V gene lookup returns CDR1 GTSNPN and CDR2 SVGIG (reference sequence). V was cut by 3 bases and J by 5 bases, with 10 bases left in between. The CDR3 spans 12 residues. The CDR3 bases are TGTGCCTGGAGGGCGGGTAGGGAGACCCAGTACTTC. Protein product: CAWRAGRETQYF.

This rearrangement joins TRBV7-9 to TRBJ2-7; 8 bases agree with TRBD1. V dropped 0 bases and J dropped 7; count of bases not matched to a gene: 5. The CDR3 has 14 residues. Germline V gene lookup returns CDR1 SEHNR and CDR2 FQNEAQ (reference sequence). The CDR3 DNA follows: TGTGCCAGCAGCTTAGCCGTGGACAGGGAAGAGCAGTACTTC. Its translation is CASSLAVDREEQYF.

J is TRBJ2-6 and V is TRBV7-6; TRBD1 matches 9 bases. The CDR3 extends over 17 amino acids. CDR1 and CDR2 (germline): SGHVS, FNYEAQ. J was trimmed by 3 bases and V by 3 bases; bases with no gene match: 6. The CDR3 region is CASSLVQGAGGANVLTF. DNA of the CDR3: TGTGCCAGCAGCTTGGTACAGGGGGCTGGTGGGGCCAACGTCCTGACTTTC.